The entry below describes one T cell receptor beta chain. Its cognate antigen is unknown. The germline gene is not matched at one end of the junction; a read error may be the cause. Prepared libraries of TCR beta cDNA carried unique molecular identifiers. Each batch of about 1 to 11 million T cells produced hundreds of thousands of cDNA molecules. TCRdb re-analysed the PCR reads in MiXCR, keeping a single row per CDR3 protein. Here the sample spans 750,000 to 950,000 distinct CDR3 sequences, around 50% being singletons. This record comes from a study of post-analysis software for immune sequencing data. Study-level information: Progressive-relapsing, secondary progressive and relapsing-remitting multiple sclerosis were among the disease courses included.

Whole-study findings and limits: By F measure, samples from a shared preparation batch strongly co-clustered. Controls showed significantly higher normalized Chao1 diversity than did multiple sclerosis patients. A handful of TRBV segments, including TRBV5-6, TRBV5-1 and TRBV20-1, were more frequent in patients than controls.

CDR3 length: 14 amino acids. Material for sequencing was blood. The sequence derives from a girl aged 10-17 years with multiple sclerosis. This chain joins TRBV12-3 or TRBV12-4 and TRBJ2-5; 7 bases align to TRBD2. The CDR3 nucleotides read TGTGCTAGCAGTTTAGGGCGGGACTACAATGAGCAGTACTTC. It yields the protein CASSLGRDYNEQYF.